This passage covers 31 T cell receptor beta chains from one sample sequenced in a study of identical twins. TCRdb re-called the 5' RACE reads through MiXCR, storing one row per CDR3 protein. The sample contains 650,000 to 750,000 distinct CDR3 sequences, 21% of which appear only once. These data were also reused for a study on T cells expressing NK-cell markers.

Input material: PBMCs. All receptors come from a woman aged 18-29 years in good health.

The genes are TRBV5-4 and TRBJ2-7; TRBD2 might be the D (7 bases). CDR1 is SGHNT and CDR2 is YYREEE in the germline V gene (reference sequence). V lost 0 bases and J lost 2, with 18 bases in between. The CDR3 totals 17 residues. CDR3 sequence (DNA): TGTGCCAGCAGCTTGGATGTCGTTCGGGGGGCCACCTACGAGCAGTACTTC. It specifies CASSLDVVRGATYEQYF.

In its sample, this clonotype is large. V usage is TRBV20-1 and J usage is TRBJ1-2; D is uncertain. The V and J ends lost 0 bases and 4 bases respectively, with 6 bases between them. Germline assignment: CDR1 DFQATT and CDR2 SNEGSKA (reference sequence). There are 12 residues in the CDR3. CDR3 in amino acids: CSARDLRYGYTF. CDR3 nucleotides: TGCAGTGCTAGAGATCTCCGCTATGGCTACACCTTC.

V usage is TRBV5-1 and J usage is TRBJ1-2; perhaps TRBD1 as D (6 bases). The germline CDR1 and CDR2 sequences are SGHRS and YFSETQ. The CDR3 runs 14 residues. The V end was cut by 4 bases, the J end by 7 bases, with 17 bases between. The CDR3 sequence is CASSHTNRDGGYTF. CDR3 sequence (DNA): TGCGCCAGCAGCCATACCAACAGGGACGGTGGCTACACCTTC.

J is TRBJ2-1 and V is TRBV6-1; no clear D. Germline V gives CDR1 MNHNS, CDR2 SASEGT. The ends were cut back, 10 bases at V and 0 bases at J, with 10 bases in the middle. The CDR3 length is 13 residues. The CDR3 coding sequence is TGTGCCACGAGACGGGTCTCCTACAATGAGCAGTTCTTC. Residues: CATRRVSYNEQFF.

This clonotype was observed at least ten times. This chain connects TRBV2 to TRBJ2-1, with D perhaps matching TRBD1 (5 bases). The CDR3 runs to 13 residues. Germline CDR1 SNHLY, CDR2 FYNNEI. V was pared by 2 bases and J by 7 bases, with 9 bases between. CDR3 sequence: CASSEQGLNEQFF. The CDR3 DNA reads as TGTGCCAGCAGTGAACAGGGTTTGAATGAGCAGTTCTTC.

The genes are TRBV5-1 and TRBJ1-1, with D unclear. Per germline, CDR1 SGHRS and CDR2 YFSETQ. V was cut by 3 bases and J by 3 bases, with 15 bases left in between. The CDR3 totals 15 residues. Here the CDR3 reads CASSYRAGEHTEAFF. In DNA form, the CDR3 reads TGCGCCAGCAGCTATAGGGCGGGAGAGCACACTGAAGCTTTCTTT.

The V call is TRBV5-1, the J call TRBJ2-5, with 8 bases lining up with TRBD2. The CDR3 totals 15 residues. Germline CDR1 is SGHRS and CDR2 is YFSETQ. Losses at the gene ends were 4 bases for V and 5 bases for J; bases not matched to a gene: 10. The CDR3 reads CASSTWTSSEETQYF. As DNA, the CDR3 is TGCGCCAGCAGCACCTGGACTAGCAGTGAGGAGACCCAGTACTTC.

This clonotype was seen a few times. The rearrangement links TRBV12-3 or TRBV12-4 to TRBJ2-1; 7 positions match TRBD1. J was trimmed by 4 bases and V by 2 bases; bases with no gene match: 5. The length of the CDR3 is 15 residues. CDR3 sequence (DNA): TGTGCCAGCAGTTTACCAGGGACAGAGTACAATGAGCAGTTCTTC. Its protein product is CASSLPGTEYNEQFF.

The chain has TRBV7-6 and TRBJ2-5; no clear D. CDR1 and CDR2 (germline): SGHVS, FNYEAQ. This CDR3 region has 14 residues. V was pared by 3 bases and J by 3 bases, with 11 bases between. CDR3 DNA: TGTGCCAGCAGCTTGGCCTGGGCTAAAGAGACCCAGTACTTC. Its protein product is CASSLAWAKETQYF.

The rearrangement joins TRBV20-1 to TRBJ2-3; D unresolved. Between the trimmed V and J ends, which lost 6 bases and 6 bases, there was a span of 19 bases. The germline gives CDR1 DFQATT, CDR2 SNEGSKA (reference sequence). This CDR3 has 14 amino acids. The CDR3 spells CSAKDPPLGDTQYF. The CDR3 DNA reads TGCAGTGCCAAAGACCCCCCCTTAGGGGATACGCAGTATTTT.

The rearrangement uses TRBV12-3 or TRBV12-4 and TRBJ2-1, with D uncertain. This CDR3 region has 11 residues. CDR3 protein: CVSMIYNEQFF. CDR3 coding DNA: TGTGTTTCGATGATCTACAATGAGCAGTTCTTC.

The chain couples TRBV11-2 to TRBJ1-4; 11 bases map to TRBD1. V shed 5 bases and J 8 bases; nucleotides not matched to a gene: 7. This CDR3 comprises 15 residues. The V gene's germline CDR1 is SGHAT and CDR2 FQNNGV. CDR3 coding DNA: TGTGCCAGCAGCCCTCTCTGGGACAGGGGGGAAAAACTGTTTTTT. The encoded protein is CASSPLWDRGEKLFF.

This clonotype was seen repeatedly, ten times or more. This rearrangement joins TRBV5-1 to TRBJ2-3; TRBD2 agrees at 9 bases. CDR3 size: 17 residues. Germline V lookup: CDR1 SGHRS, CDR2 YFSETQ. Losses at the gene ends were 0 bases for V and 1 base for J; bases not matched to a gene: 6. CDR3 bases: TGCGCCAGCAGCTTGGAGCTAGCGGGAACGGGCACAGATACGCAGTATTTT. This gives the protein CASSLELAGTGTDTQYF.

The genes are TRBV29-1 and TRBJ2-2; TRBD2 matches 7 bases. CDR1 and CDR2 (germline): SQVTM, ANQGSEA. V lost 7 bases and J lost 6; bases outside the gene matches: 8. The CDR3 has 13 residues. The CDR3 loop is CSGSGLVAGELFF. CDR3 nucleotides: TGCAGCGGATCCGGACTAGTGGCCGGGGAGCTGTTTTTT.

The J gene is TRBJ2-7, the V gene TRBV11-3; 8 bases match TRBD2. This CDR3 contains 14 residues. Germline CDR1 SGHNT, CDR2 YENEEA. With V trimmed by 5 bases and J by 2 bases, 5 bases remained unmatched. The CDR3 loop reads CASSRRGEPYEQYF. In nucleotides, the CDR3 is TGTGCCAGCAGCAGGCGGGGGGAACCCTACGAGCAGTACTTC.

The rearrangement links TRBV5-1 to TRBJ2-5, with 7 bases that match TRBD2. V lost 6 bases to trimming and J lost 3 bases; unmatched junction nucleotides: 8. Germline CDR1 reads SGHRS; CDR2 reads YFSETQ. CDR3 length: 14 residues. CDR3 nucleotides: TGCGCCAGCACCGACACGGCGGGGGAAGAGACCCAGTACTTC. Amino acid sequence: CASTDTAGEETQYF.

This clonotype was counted between two and nine times. The V gene is TRBV20-1, the J gene TRBJ1-1, with D unclear. CDR1 is DFQATT, CDR2 SNEGSKA, per germline (reference sequence). V lost 0 bases, J lost 1 base, and 9 bases lay in between. The length of the CDR3 is 14 residues. DNA of the CDR3: TGCAGTGCTAGAGATCAAGGGAGGAACACTGAAGCTTTCTTT. It translates to CSARDQGRNTEAFF.

The chain links TRBV7-3 to TRBJ1-6; 7 nucleotides line up with TRBD1. CDR1 and CDR2 (germline): SGHTA, FQGTGA. Trimming cost V 5 bases and J 7 bases; bases outside gene matches: 5. The CDR3 has 14 residues. Here the CDR3 reads CASSTGVGNSPLHF. CDR3 sequence (DNA): TGTGCCAGCAGCACAGGGGTTGGAAATTCACCCCTCCACTTT.

V is TRBV20-1 and J is TRBJ2-3; no firm D call. This CDR3 is built from 13 residues. In germline, CDR1 is DFQATT, CDR2 SNEGSKA (reference sequence). V was pared by 3 bases and J by 4 bases, with 11 bases between. The DNA of the CDR3 is TGCAGTGCTAGTTCCTCGGCCCCAGATACGCAGTATTTT. As protein: CSASSSAPDTQYF.

This clonotype showed up just a few times. The chain has TRBV20-1 and TRBJ2-1, with TRBD1 matching over 11 bases. Germline loops: CDR1 DFQATT, CDR2 SNEGSKA (reference sequence). CDR3 size: 16 residues. The ends lost 6 bases at V and 0 bases at J; junction bases unmatched: 7. The DNA of the CDR3 is TGCAGTGCGCCGGACAGGGGGCCGAGCTCCTACAATGAGCAGTTCTTC. Encoded protein: CSAPDRGPSSYNEQFF.

This chain connects TRBV12-3 or TRBV12-4 to TRBJ2-3, with TRBD2 as a possible D gene (8 bases). The CDR3 runs to 15 residues. V lost 7 bases to trimming and J lost 7 bases, with 21 bases between them. Here the CDR3 reads CASTRGGGGPYTQYF. CDR3 sequence (DNA): TGTGCCAGCACCAGGGGGGGCGGGGGGCCCTATACGCAGTATTTT.

The gene calls are TRBV5-4 and TRBJ2-1, with 7 bases aligning to TRBD2. The ends lost 1 base at V and 7 bases at J; junction bases unmatched: 5. This CDR3 region has 14 residues. Germline V gene sequence: CDR1 SGHNT, CDR2 YYREEE (reference sequence). Here the CDR3 reads CASSLSVGGNEQFF. CDR3 nucleotides: TGTGCCAGCAGCTTGTCGGTGGGAGGGAATGAGCAGTTCTTC. Full variable domain (outside the CDR3, taken from reference TRBV5-4 and TRBJ2-1): ETGVTQSPTHLIKTRGQQVTLRCSSQSGHNTVSWYQQALGQGPQFIFQYYREEENGRGNFPPRFSGLQFPNYSSELNVNALELDDSALYLCASSLSVGGNEQFFGPGTRLTVL.

This clonotype occurred a few times. The chain joins TRBV10-3 to TRBJ2-5; tentative D call: TRBD1 (6 bases). The CDR3 sequence is 13 residues long. V gave up 6 bases and J gave up 3 bases, with 11 bases separating them. The V gene's germline CDR1 is ENHRY and CDR2 SYGVKD. The CDR3 reads CAIRGAGEETQYF. CDR3 nucleotides: TGTGCCATCAGGGGGGCAGGGGAAGAGACCCAGTACTTC.

The chain has TRBV11-3 and TRBJ2-1; 7 positions match TRBD2. The CDR3 has 13 amino acids. Germline V gives CDR1 SGHNT, CDR2 YENEEA. The V gene end was trimmed by 4 bases and the J gene end by 9 bases; junction bases not matched to a gene: 6. This CDR3 reads CASSSVAGPEQFF. The CDR3 DNA is TGTGCCAGCAGCTCTGTAGCGGGTCCTGAGCAGTTCTTC.

V gene TRBV7-9 combines with J gene TRBJ1-1; 7 nucleotides line up with TRBD1. CDR3 length: 16 residues. Germline CDR1 reads SEHNR; CDR2 reads FQNEAQ (reference sequence). Trimming removed 2 bases from V and 0 bases from J; junction bases left unmatched: 6. CDR3 nucleotide sequence: TGTGCCAGCAGCTTATTGGGACAGATAATGAACACTGAAGCTTTCTTT. It encodes CASSLLGQIMNTEAFF.

The chain couples TRBV4-2 to TRBJ2-3; 9 positions agree with TRBD1. The J segment lost 3 bases and the V segment lost 1 base, leaving 11 bases of the junction unmatched. This CDR3 contains 18 residues. Germline CDR1 and CDR2: LGHNA and YNFKEQ. CDR3 bases: TGTGCCAGCAGCCAAGTGGGAAGGGACAGGGAGAGTACAGATACGCAGTATTTT. This encodes CASSQVGRDRESTDTQYF.

This clonotype was seen at least ten times. The chain carries TRBV5-1 and TRBJ2-5; D is possibly TRBD1 (6 bases). This CDR3 has 13 amino acids. Germline assignment: CDR1 SGHRS and CDR2 YFSETQ. V dropped 4 bases and J dropped 6 bases, with 13 bases sitting between them. The chain's CDR3 is CASSPGDVKTQYF. CDR3 DNA: TGCGCCAGCAGCCCAGGGGATGTGAAGACCCAGTACTTC.

This clonotype was recorded many times. V gene TRBV29-1 combines with J gene TRBJ2-1; 11 bases match TRBD2. With 7 bases clipped from V and 3 bases from J, the junction kept 5 bases outside the gene matches. CDR3 length: 14 residues. Germline CDR1 is SQVTM and CDR2 is ANQGSEA. This chain's CDR3 is CSATGLADYNEQFF. Here the CDR3 DNA reads TGCAGCGCGACGGGACTAGCGGACTACAATGAGCAGTTCTTC.

The V and J genes are TRBV4-3 and TRBJ1-2, with D unclear. Germline values: CDR1 LGHNA, CDR2 YSLEER. CDR3 length equals 15 residues. V was pared by 0 bases and J by 8 bases, with 16 bases between. DNA of the CDR3: TGCGCCAGCAGCCAAGAGTATAGGTTTTACGGGGGCTACACCTTC. This translates into CASSQEYRFYGGYTF.

This clonotype turned up a few times. The rearrangement links TRBV20-1 to TRBJ2-5, with no clear D. V lost 3 bases, J lost 5 bases, and 19 bases lay in between. CDR1 and CDR2 (germline): DFQATT, SNEGSKA (reference sequence). The CDR3 consists of 15 residues. The CDR3 is CSASLSWPNWETQYF. The CDR3 DNA reads TGCAGTGCTAGTCTGTCCTGGCCGAATTGGGAGACCCAGTACTTC.

The table lists this clonotype with a few counts. The J gene is TRBJ2-3, the V gene TRBV7-2, with D unresolved. The CDR3 spans 14 residues. Trimming took off 6 bases at V and 6 bases at J, with 16 bases between the two ends. The germline V gene encodes CDR1 SGHTA and CDR2 FQGNSA. The CDR3: CASRLSGVRDTQYF. DNA of the CDR3: TGTGCCAGCAGACTCTCGGGCGTCCGGGATACGCAGTATTTT.